Each of the 20 T cell receptor beta chains below was sequenced from the same sample in a study of CD8 T cells in Susac syndrome. cDNA came from roughly 0.53 to 1 ug RNA primed by random hexamers. TCRdb reprocessed the immunoSEQ multiplex PCR reads with MiXCR, giving one entry per CDR3 protein. The sample has 100,000 to 150,000 distinct CDR3 sequences, nearly 95% seen once; the top ten hold around 0.12%. The sample was CD4+ T cells from PBMCs. All receptors derive from a human donor in good health.

This clonotype was observed a few times. The V and J genes are TRBV7-2 and TRBJ2-3; TRBD2 matches at 7 bases. Germline lookup yields CDR1 SGHTA and CDR2 FQGNSA. The CDR3 covers 15 residues. The V gene end was trimmed by 2 bases and the J gene end by 1 base; junction bases not matched to a gene: 3. CDR3 loop: CASSLQRDGTDTQYF. The CDR3 DNA reads as TGTGCCAGCAGCTTACAGCGGGACGGCACAGATACGCAGTATTTT.

V gene TRBV7-2 combines with J gene TRBJ2-1; weak D call: TRBD2 (6 bases). Per germline, CDR1 SGHTA and CDR2 FQGNSA. The CDR3 consists of 15 residues. The V and J ends lost 0 bases and 9 bases respectively, with 15 bases between them. The CDR3 DNA is TGTGCCAGCAGCTTAGCCCCTAGACCCGGGGGTGAGCAGTTCTTC. It is translated as CASSLAPRPGGEQFF.

The rearrangement uses TRBV12-3 or TRBV12-4 and TRBJ2-6; no clear D. The CDR3 sequence is 13 residues long. The ends were cut back, 11 bases at V and 1 base at J, with 9 bases in the middle. CDR3 amino acids: CAGMLSGANVLTF. The CDR3 region has the DNA TGTGCCGGCATGTTATCTGGGGCCAACGTCCTGACTTTC.

The table lists this clonotype with a count of one. The genes are TRBV7-2 and TRBJ2-5, with D tentatively TRBD2 (6 bases). Germline V CDR1 and CDR2: SGHTA, FQGNSA. Between the trimmed V and J ends, which lost 5 bases and 5 bases, there was a span of 15 bases. This CDR3 spans 14 amino acids. Here the CDR3 DNA reads TGTGCCAGCAGCAACAGGCGTGGGGGGGAGACCCAGTACTTC. Protein sequence: CASSNRRGGETQYF. Drawing the rest from reference TRBV7-2 and TRBJ2-5, the complete variable domain is GAGVSQSPSNKVTEKGKDVELRCDPISGHTALYWYRQSLGQGLEFLIYFQGNSAPDKSGLPSDRFSAERTGGSVSTLTIQRTQQEDSAVYLCASSNRRGGETQYFGPGTRLLVL.

V usage is TRBV9 and J usage is TRBJ2-2; D is perhaps TRBD2 (5 bases). The length of the CDR3 is 15 residues. Trimming took off 2 bases at V and 0 bases at J, with 8 bases between the two ends. Germline loops: CDR1 SGDLS, CDR2 YYNGEE. The CDR3 region is CASSVTTSNTGELFF. The CDR3 bases are TGTGCCAGCAGCGTGACTACCTCGAACACCGGGGAGCTGTTTTTT. Full variable domain (remainder filled in from reference TRBV9 and TRBJ2-2): DSGVTQTPKHLITATGQRVTLRCSPRSGDLSVYWYQQSLDQGLQFLIQYYNGEERAKGNILERFSAQQFPDLHSELNLSSLELGDSALYFCASSVTTSNTGELFFGEGSRLTVL.

The chain employs TRBV25-1 and TRBJ1-2; 8 bases are shared with TRBD1. This CDR3 is 14 amino acids long. The germline gives CDR1 MGHDK, CDR2 SYGVNS. After removal of 2 bases from V and 7 bases from J, the junction contained 6 bases not matched to a gene. As DNA, the CDR3 is TGTGCCAGCAGTGAAGGGCAGGGGGCCTCTGGCTACACCTTC. This codes for CASSEGQGASGYTF.

The chain joins TRBV28 to TRBJ2-3; 8 nucleotides agree with TRBD2. V was pared by 5 bases and J by 15 bases, with 7 bases of the junction left unmatched. This CDR3 has 11 residues. The germline CDR1 and CDR2 sequences are MDHEN and SYDVKM. The CDR3 loop is CASSGTRVRYF. CDR3 sequence (DNA): TGTGCCAGCAGTGGGACTAGAGTAAGATATTTT.

The gene calls are TRBV7-9 and TRBJ1-2; 7 nucleotides align to TRBD1. This CDR3 spans 15 amino acids. Germline lookup yields CDR1 SEHNR and CDR2 FQNEAQ (reference sequence). Unmatched junction bases numbered 6, after V lost 5 bases and J lost 0 bases. The chain's CDR3 is CASSSLGTANYGYTF. The CDR3 DNA reads TGTGCCAGCAGCAGTCTCGGGACAGCTAACTATGGCTACACCTTC.

The chain has TRBV29-1 and TRBJ2-3; perhaps TRBD1 as D (6 bases). There are 16 residues in the CDR3. Trimming cost V 4 bases and J 4 bases, with 21 bases left between them. Germline assignment: CDR1 SQVTM and CDR2 ANQGSEA. The CDR3 DNA sequence: TGCAGCGTTGCTCGGGACACCGGGCCTGGGGCAGATACGCAGTATTTT. Translated, it gives CSVARDTGPGADTQYF.

The chain joins TRBV9 to TRBJ1-4; D is unresolved. CDR3 length: 16 amino acids. Trimming removed 4 bases from V and 7 bases from J, with 20 bases in between. Germline V CDR1 and CDR2: SGDLS, YYNGEE. This CDR3 is CASSPRFTTTSEKLFF. The CDR3 DNA sequence: TGTGCCAGCAGCCCCCGATTCACGACCACGAGTGAAAAACTGTTTTTT.

The chain recombines TRBV2 with TRBJ2-2; 10 nucleotides match TRBD1. Germline V gene data show CDR1 as SNHLY and CDR2 as FYNNEI. The length of the CDR3 is 15 residues. Trimming removed 7 bases from V and 9 bases from J; junction bases left unmatched: 11. CDR3 amino acids: CASNKGQGFSRELFF. Here the CDR3 DNA reads TGTGCCAGCAATAAGGGACAGGGGTTCTCACGGGAGCTGTTTTTT.

The chain has TRBV5-1 and TRBJ2-7, with D possibly matching TRBD1 (6 bases). From germline, CDR1 is SGHRS and CDR2 YFSETQ. The V end lost 5 bases, the J end lost 0 bases, and 15 bases lay between the germline ends. The length of the CDR3 is 15 residues. CDR3 amino acids: CASSSGTLSSYEQYF. The CDR3, as DNA: TGCGCCAGCAGTTCCGGGACATTGAGCTCCTACGAGCAGTACTTC.

The chain links TRBV12-3 or TRBV12-4 to TRBJ2-7; D call uncertain. The V end was cut by 4 bases, the J end by 7 bases, with 14 bases between. This CDR3 region has 13 residues. CDR3 loop: CASSSGLSWEQYF. The CDR3, as DNA: TGTGCCAGCAGTTCGGGCTTGTCCTGGGAGCAGTACTTC.

The chain joins TRBV2 to TRBJ2-3; the D gene is possibly TRBD2 (6 bases). This CDR3 is built from 13 residues. Germline CDR1 and CDR2: SNHLY and FYNNEI. V lost 8 bases to trimming and J lost 2 bases, with 11 bases between them. In DNA form, the CDR3 reads TGTGCCAGCGGCGGGGAATTCACAGATACGCAGTATTTT. Its protein product is CASGGEFTDTQYF.

The V gene is TRBV19, the J gene TRBJ2-2; 14 bases map to TRBD2. Germline CDR1 LNHDA, CDR2 SQIVND (reference sequence). The J segment lost 4 bases and the V segment lost 10 bases, leaving 8 bases of the junction unmatched. The CDR3 extends over 16 amino acids. The CDR3 nucleotides are TGTGCCACCCGACTAGCGGGAGGGCCCGGCACCGGGGAGCTGTTTTTT. It specifies CATRLAGGPGTGELFF.

The chain carries TRBV24-1 and TRBJ2-1; possible D gene TRBD1, 7 bases. The germline gives CDR1 KGHDR, CDR2 SFDVKD. This CDR3 is built from 16 residues. V lost 6 bases and J 6 bases, leaving 20 bases between the germline ends. The CDR3 bases are TGTGCCACCAGTACCCGGACAGGACTATATGGCAATGAGCAGTTCTTC. This sequence encodes CATSTRTGLYGNEQFF.

The chain combines TRBV7-9 with TRBJ2-7; D not certain. CDR3 length: 15 residues. The germline V and J ends were trimmed by 2 bases and 4 bases, with 15 bases remaining between them. The germline gives CDR1 SEHNR, CDR2 FQNEAQ (reference sequence). The CDR3 spells CASSLRGGRGYEQYF. The CDR3, as DNA: TGTGCCAGCAGCTTAAGAGGCGGCAGAGGATACGAGCAGTACTTC.

V gene TRBV6-1 combines with J gene TRBJ2-5, with 7 nucleotides matching TRBD1. The germline V gene has CDR1 MNHNS and CDR2 SASEGT. The CDR3 extends over 14 amino acids. J lost 5 bases, V lost 7 bases, and 10 bases had no gene match. The DNA for the CDR3 is TGTGCCAGCATTCCGGACAGGACAAGGGAGACCCAGTACTTC. As protein: CASIPDRTRETQYF.

This clonotype was seen only once. The genes are TRBV5-4 and TRBJ2-3, with D hard to call. Germline V lookup: CDR1 SGHNT, CDR2 YYREEE (reference sequence). The CDR3 is 13 amino acids. V dropped 4 bases and J dropped 0 bases, with 6 bases sitting between them. The CDR3 is CASSPDSTDTQYF. As DNA, the CDR3 is TGTGCCAGCAGCCCGGACAGCACAGATACGCAGTATTTT.

The chain couples TRBV2 to TRBJ2-3; the match to TRBD2 covers 8 bases. The CDR3 totals 16 residues. Germline V gene sequence: CDR1 SNHLY, CDR2 FYNNEI. The trim removed 6 bases at V and 7 bases at J, leaving 15 bases unmatched. The CDR3, as DNA: TGTGCCAGCAGGCCGGGACTAGGTTTGGAGGTTAATACGCAGTATTTT. Translated, it gives CASRPGLGLEVNTQYF. The entire variable domain, with the rest obtained from reference TRBV2 and TRBJ2-3, is as follows: EPEVTQTPSHQVTQMGQEVILRCVPISNHLYFYWYRQILGQKVEFLVSFYNNEISEKSEIFDDQFSVERPDGSNFTLKIRSTKLEDSAMYFCASRPGLGLEVNTQYFGPGTRLTVL.